This T cell receptor (beta chain) originates from a study of beta chain features in type 1 diabetes. This clone occurred a few times. The CDR3 is 20 residues long. Expressed TCRB transcripts were sequenced, since all the RNA that had been isolated was reverse transcribed. Clones were read by immunoSEQ multiplex PCR, and TCRdb kept only the in-frame ones, dropping some. The sample lists about 320,000 clones, around 15% occurring once. This chain uses TRBV21-1 with TRBJ2-1. TRBV21-1 is a pseudogene. Input material: central memory CD4+ T cells from blood. The receptor was derived from a man aged 25 to 45 in good health. The CDR3 DNA is TGTGCCAGCAGCAAATGTGGGGGAAAGGCTGATGAAGAGAAGAGGAATGAGCAGTTCTTC. Its protein is CASSKCGGKADEEKRNEQFF.